One sample yielded the 8 T cell receptor beta chains listed below, sequenced in a study of early T cells in non-severe SARS-CoV-2 infection. TCRdb redid the calling of the 5' RACE reads with MiXCR, one entry per CDR3 protein. The table has tens of thousands of distinct CDR3 sequences, 4.9% seen once; the top ten hold 4.5% to 5.5%. The sample was whole blood. Receptors originate from an adult who was a healthcare worker with PCR-confirmed SARS-CoV-2 infection or an uninfected control (not recorded which).

This clonotype was picked up a small number of times. V gene TRBV12-3 or TRBV12-4 combines with J gene TRBJ1-5; TRBD1 agrees at 8 bases. V trimming: 5 bases; J trimming: 0 bases; junction bases outside the gene matches: 3. CDR3 length: 15 residues. For the CDR3, the DNA is TGTGCCAGCAGTAGGACAGGGAATAGCAATCAGCCCCAGCATTTT. It yields the protein CASSRTGNSNQPQHF.

This clonotype was observed at least ten times. V usage is TRBV7-9 and J usage is TRBJ2-3, with 11 bases identical to TRBD2. V dropped 5 bases and J dropped 2; count of bases not matched to a gene: 6. Germline CDR1 SEHNR, CDR2 FQNEAQ (reference sequence). The CDR3 runs 16 residues. This CDR3 reads CASSNRLAGTTDTQYF. CDR3 coding DNA: TGTGCCAGCAGCAACCGACTAGCGGGGACCACAGATACGCAGTATTTT.

This clonotype came up many times. The V and J genes are TRBV20-1 and TRBJ2-1; D gene uncertain. V was pared by 6 bases and J by 6 bases, with 18 bases between. Looked up from germline, CDR1 is DFQATT and CDR2 is SNEGSKA (reference sequence). The CDR3 is 14 residues long. CDR3 bases: TGCAGTGCGCTAAGGCTTTTGGTTTCCAATGAGCAGTTCTTC. This gives the protein CSALRLLVSNEQFF.

This clonotype was counted many times. The chain carries TRBV27 and TRBJ1-1; D call uncertain. The CDR3 length is 16 residues. Trimming removed 5 bases from V and 2 bases from J, with 18 bases in between. Per the germline V gene, CDR1 is MNHEY and CDR2 is SMNVEV (reference sequence). The DNA of the CDR3 is TGTGCCAGCAGTCCCCGCGATCCTGGCTTCAACACTGAAGCTTTCTTT. Translation gives CASSPRDPGFNTEAFF.

The chain combines TRBV4-2 with TRBJ1-5; D is uncertain. Germline V lookup: CDR1 LGHNA, CDR2 YNFKEQ. The CDR3 consists of 13 residues. With 0 bases removed from V and 9 bases from J, the gap between germline ends came to 9 bases. CDR3 protein: CASSQDFWGPQHF. CDR3 coding DNA: TGTGCCAGCAGCCAAGATTTTTGGGGGCCCCAGCATTTT.

This clonotype was recorded at least ten times. This chain joins TRBV29-1 and TRBJ1-5; unclear D gene. This CDR3 has 13 amino acids. V dropped 4 bases and J dropped 6 bases, with 13 bases sitting between them. CDR1 and CDR2 (germline): SQVTM, ANQGSEA. Here the CDR3 DNA reads TGCAGCGTTGGGGATGGACGCGGTCAGCCCCAGCATTTT. This gives the protein CSVGDGRGQPQHF.

In its sample, this clonotype was seen many times. The genes are TRBV20-1 and TRBJ2-3; 9 bases fit TRBD1. CDR1 is DFQATT and CDR2 is SNEGSKA in the germline V gene (reference sequence). This CDR3 has 15 amino acids. V trimming: 0 bases; J trimming: 6 bases; junction bases outside the gene matches: 7. The CDR3 sequence is CSARDGDRVDDTQYF. CDR3 nucleotide sequence: TGCAGTGCTAGAGATGGGGACAGGGTCGATGATACGCAGTATTTT.

Many counts were recorded for this clonotype. V usage is TRBV5-6 and J usage is TRBJ2-7; TRBD1 might be the D (6 bases). CDR1 SGHDT and CDR2 YYEEEE come from the germline V gene. The CDR3 totals 15 residues. V lost 0 bases and J lost 7, with 17 bases in between. The CDR3 DNA is TGTGCCAGCAGCTTGGCCGTAGGACAGTCTCGGGAGCAGTACTTC. This gives the protein CASSLAVGQSREQYF.